What follows describes a single T cell receptor beta chain. The data were taken from a study of pediatric ulcerative colitis. Profiling relied on immunoSEQ multiplex PCR, and the TCRdb table lists in-frame clones only, not all of them. The sample shows tens of thousands of clones, about 87% of them seen only once. Germline trimming cut 0 bases from V and 5 bases from J; bases unmatched to any gene: 9. CDR1 is SNHLY, CDR2 FYNNEI, per germline. The CDR3 runs 16 residues. The receptor's source is a boy under 18 who was a control in a study of pediatric ulcerative colitis. Material: blood. The V gene is TRBV2, the J gene TRBJ2-5; TRBD2 matches at 7 bases. CDR3 coding DNA: TGTGCCAGCAGTGAAGCGATGGGAGGGATTGGCGAGACCCAGTACTTC. This translates into CASSEAMGGIGETQYF.